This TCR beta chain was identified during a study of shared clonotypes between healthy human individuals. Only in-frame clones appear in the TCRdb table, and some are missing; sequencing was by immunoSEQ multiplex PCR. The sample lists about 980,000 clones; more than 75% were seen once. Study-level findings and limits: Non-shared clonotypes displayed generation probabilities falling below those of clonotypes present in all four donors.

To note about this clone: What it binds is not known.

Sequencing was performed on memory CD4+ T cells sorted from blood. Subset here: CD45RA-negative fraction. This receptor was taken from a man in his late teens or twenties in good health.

CDR3 DNA: TGTGCCAGCAGCTTACGGGGGGAGACTAATGAAAAACTGTTTTTT. This translates into CASSLRGETNEKLFF. The chain combines TRBV7-2 with TRBJ1-4; D is perhaps TRBD1 (5 bases). The CDR3 has 15 residues. Germline loops: CDR1 SGHTA, CDR2 FQGNSA. Trimming left V 2 bases short and J 2 bases short, with 9 bases between.